Listed here are 18 T cell receptor beta chains from one sample, sequenced in a study of shared clonotypes between healthy human individuals. As defined, naive CD8 cells were CD45RO-negative and positively selected for CCR7, with terminally differentiated effector memory CD45RA+ cells excluded. TCRdb keeps only in-frame clones here, not all; method: immunoSEQ multiplex PCR. The sample lists more than 600,000 clones, 92% seen once, with 24% in the top ten. What was sequenced was naive CD8+ T cells sorted from blood. The receptors stem from a man aged 25 to 40 in good health.

The DNA of the CDR3 is TGTGCCAGCAGCCTTGGACTAGCGGGGATCACAGATACGCAGTATTTT. This gives the protein CASSLGLAGITDTQYF. The V call is TRBV9, the J call TRBJ2-3; 12 nucleotides align to TRBD2. Germline V lookup: CDR1 SGDLS, CDR2 YYNGEE. Trimming at V came to 4 bases and at J to 2 bases, leaving 5 bases not matched to a gene. The CDR3 extends over 16 amino acids.

This chain connects TRBV10-3 to TRBJ2-7, with D possibly called TRBD1 or TRBD2 (5 bases each). Deletions cut 6 bases from V and 0 bases from J, with 12 bases between. CDR3 length: 14 amino acids. Germline-derived CDR1 and CDR2 are ENHRY and SYGVKD. The CDR3 DNA follows: TGTGCCATCAGGACCGGGACGGGCTCCTACGAGCAGTACTTC. It specifies CAIRTGTGSYEQYF.

This clone was seen more than once but under ten times. V is TRBV4-3 and J is TRBJ2-7; TRBD2 matches at 9 bases. The CDR3 contains 16 residues. CDR1 is LGHNA, CDR2 YSLEER, per germline. V trimming: 3 bases; J trimming: 5 bases; junction bases outside the gene matches: 11. Here the CDR3 DNA reads TGCGCCAGCAGCCAGACCTTGGGTAGCGGGAGCGACGAGCAGTACTTC. Encoded protein: CASSQTLGSGSDEQYF.

The sample holds one count of this clone. CDR3 coding DNA: TGTGCCAGCAAGGACAATAGCAATCAGCCCCAGCATTTT. It translates to CASKDNSNQPQHF. V is TRBV2 and J is TRBJ1-5, with TRBD1 as a possible D gene (5 bases). In germline, CDR1 is SNHLY, CDR2 FYNNEI. CDR3 size: 13 residues. V was shortened by 7 bases and J by 0 bases, with 7 bases between the two germline ends.

The rearrangement joins TRBV7-6 to TRBJ2-7; 9 bases align to TRBD1. V trimming: 0 bases; J trimming: 3 bases; junction bases outside the gene matches: 6. The CDR3 runs to 16 residues. Germline-derived CDR1 and CDR2 are SGHVS and FNYEAQ. The CDR3 is CASSLALGTGFYEQYF. The CDR3 coding sequence is TGTGCCAGCAGCTTAGCGCTAGGGACAGGGTTCTACGAGCAGTACTTC.

The genes are TRBV6-4 and TRBJ2-2; TRBD2 is a possible D gene (5 bases). This CDR3 is built from 13 residues. V was shortened by 3 bases and J by 6 bases, with 8 bases between the two germline ends. The germline CDR1 and CDR2 sequences are MRHNA and SNTAGT. CDR3 sequence reads: CASSDGGSGELFF. The CDR3 DNA reads TGTGCCAGCAGTGATGGCGGGTCCGGGGAGCTGTTTTTT.

The chain's CDR3 is CASSSPGPPEGQYF. The CDR3 nucleotides are TGTGCCAGCAGCTCACCGGGTCCCCCTGAAGGGCAGTACTTC. The V call is TRBV5-4, the J call TRBJ2-7; D is unresolved. CDR1 SGHNT and CDR2 YYREEE come from the germline V gene (reference sequence). This CDR3 spans 14 amino acids. The V end was cut by 3 bases, the J end by 9 bases, with 19 bases between.

The V and J genes are TRBV7-2 and TRBJ1-5, with 9 bases fitting TRBD1. The length of the CDR3 is 15 residues. V lost 6 bases, J lost 5 bases, and 8 bases stayed unmatched. The V gene's germline CDR1 is SGHTA and CDR2 FQGNSA. CDR3 in DNA: TGTGCCAGCAGGTACCGGGACAGGGAGGATCAGCCCCAGCATTTT. Encoded protein: CASRYRDREDQPQHF.

Concerning this clone: Distinct nucleotide sequences in the sample also encode this CDR3. V and J are TRBV20-1 and TRBJ2-7; TRBD2 might be the D (5 bases). Germline CDR1 and CDR2: DFQATT and SNEGSKA (reference sequence). The CDR3 consists of 11 residues. V gave up 6 bases and J gave up 4 bases, with 10 bases separating them. This CDR3 reads CSASPGYEQYF. CDR3 in DNA: TGCAGTGCCAGCCCGGGGTACGAGCAGTACTTC.

This sequence joins TRBV4-3 and TRBJ2-3, with D perhaps matching TRBD1 or TRBD2 (5 bases each). Germline lookup yields CDR1 LGHNA and CDR2 YSLEER. V gave up 0 bases and J gave up 4 bases, with 11 bases separating them. The CDR3 consists of 15 residues. CDR3: CASSQDRGASDTQYF. CDR3 DNA: TGCGCCAGCAGCCAAGATAGAGGGGCTTCAGATACGCAGTATTTT.

This clone was observed a handful of times. This rearrangement joins TRBV5-1 to TRBJ2-2; perhaps TRBD1 as D (7 bases). Trimming took 4 bases from V and 5 from J, leaving 18 bases between them. Per the germline V gene, CDR1 is SGHRS and CDR2 is YFSETQ. This CDR3 has 16 amino acids. The CDR3 nucleotides are TGCGCCAGCAGCCCACGCGGAGGGGGCCGGACCGGGGAGCTGTTTTTT. Protein: CASSPRGGGRTGELFF.

The gene calls are TRBV27 and TRBJ2-5, with TRBD2 identical over 9 bases. Gene TRBJ2-7 matches the end of the DNA better, so the J call may be wrong. Germline V CDR1 and CDR2: MNHEY, SMNVEV (reference sequence). This CDR3 is built from 14 residues. The CDR3 DNA reads as TGTGCCAGCAGTCCTAGCGGGAACTCCTACGAGCAGTACTTC. This encodes CASSPSGNSYEQYF.

The CDR3 is CASKTSAFGIELFF. CDR3 DNA: TGTGCCAGCAAAACCTCAGCCTTTGGGATAGAGCTGTTTTTT. The rearrangement uses TRBV6-4 and TRBJ2-2; D gene unclear. Germline CDR1 is MRHNA and CDR2 is SNTAGT. Deletions cut 7 bases from V and 11 bases from J, with 20 bases between. There are 14 residues in the CDR3.

The chain employs TRBV5-5 and TRBJ2-1; D unclear. Deletions cut 3 bases from V and 2 bases from J, with 0 bases between. The CDR3 has 11 amino acids. Germline values: CDR1 SGHKS, CDR2 YYEKEE (reference sequence). The CDR3 is CASSSYNEQFF. CDR3 nucleotides: TGTGCCAGCAGCTCCTACAATGAGCAGTTCTTC.

Note on this clone: The sample contains more than one DNA sequence encoding this CDR3. This sequence joins TRBV27 and TRBJ1-5; the D is unclear. Per germline, CDR1 MNHEY and CDR2 SMNVEV (reference sequence). The CDR3 runs to 14 residues. Trimming took 6 bases from V and 3 from J, leaving 12 bases between them. The CDR3 region is CASSLSGSNQPQHF. CDR3 bases: TGTGCCAGCAGCCTTTCGGGGTCCAATCAGCCCCAGCATTTT.

The sample holds one count of this clone. The V gene is TRBV28, the J gene TRBJ1-5, with no clear D. This CDR3 is 14 amino acids long. V lost 7 bases and J 3 bases, leaving 13 bases between the germline ends. Per germline, CDR1 MDHEN and CDR2 SYDVKM. This CDR3 reads CASTEWQINQPQHF. The CDR3 DNA reads TGTGCCAGCACCGAGTGGCAGATCAATCAGCCCCAGCATTTT.

The chain is built from TRBV6-1 and TRBJ2-2; D is uncertain. V lost 7 bases and J lost 4, with 13 bases in between. This CDR3 is built from 14 residues. The V gene's germline CDR1 is MNHNS and CDR2 SASEGT. The CDR3: CASTSSAVTGELFF. For the CDR3, the DNA is TGTGCCAGCACTTCGTCGGCCGTCACCGGGGAGCTGTTTTTT.

This rearrangement joins TRBV7-6 to TRBJ2-7, with D unresolved. Trimming removed 5 bases at V and 6 bases at J, with 14 bases between. The germline gives CDR1 SGHVS, CDR2 FNYEAQ. The CDR3 spans 13 residues. This chain's CDR3 is CASSLSQVAEQYF. In DNA form, the CDR3 reads TGTGCCAGCAGCCTCAGCCAGGTTGCCGAGCAGTACTTC.